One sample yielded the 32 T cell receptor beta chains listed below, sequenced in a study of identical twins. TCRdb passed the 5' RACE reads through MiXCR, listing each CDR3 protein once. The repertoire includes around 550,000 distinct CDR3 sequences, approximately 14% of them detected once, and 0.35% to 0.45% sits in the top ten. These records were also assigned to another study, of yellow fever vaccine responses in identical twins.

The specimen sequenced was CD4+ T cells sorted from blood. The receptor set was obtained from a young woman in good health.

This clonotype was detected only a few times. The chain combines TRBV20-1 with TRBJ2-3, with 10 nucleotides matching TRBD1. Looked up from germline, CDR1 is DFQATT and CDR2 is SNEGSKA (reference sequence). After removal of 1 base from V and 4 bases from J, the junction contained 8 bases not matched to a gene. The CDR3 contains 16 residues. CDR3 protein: CSARVSRTGGADTQYF. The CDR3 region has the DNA TGCAGTGCTAGAGTATCCCGGACAGGGGGGGCAGATACGCAGTATTTT.

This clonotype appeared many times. The CDR3 reads CASSLTGNSYNEQFF. The CDR3 DNA reads TGTGCCAGCAGCTTGACAGGGAACTCCTACAATGAGCAGTTCTTC. The chain joins TRBV7-2 to TRBJ2-1; 7 positions agree with TRBD1. The CDR3 extends over 15 amino acids. J was trimmed by 0 bases and V by 3 bases; bases with no gene match: 2. CDR1 and CDR2 (germline): SGHTA, FQGNSA. The full variable domain, completed using reference TRBV7-2 and TRBJ2-1, is GAGVSQSPSNKVTEKGKDVELRCDPISGHTALYWYRQSLGQGLEFLIYFQGNSAPDKSGLPSDRFSAERTGGSVSTLTIQRTQQEDSAVYLCASSLTGNSYNEQFFGPGTRLTVL.

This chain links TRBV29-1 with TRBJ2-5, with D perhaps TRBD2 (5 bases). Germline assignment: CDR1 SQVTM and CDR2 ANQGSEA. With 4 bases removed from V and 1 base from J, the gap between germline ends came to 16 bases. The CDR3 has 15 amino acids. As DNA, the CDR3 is TGCAGCGTTGTTTCCCCAATGGCGGGCCAAGAGACCCAGTACTTC. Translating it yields CSVVSPMAGQETQYF.

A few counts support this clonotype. Here the CDR3 reads CASSPPGPSSYEQYF. The CDR3, as DNA: TGTGCCAGCTCACCACCGGGACCGAGCTCCTACGAGCAGTACTTC. V gene TRBV18 combines with J gene TRBJ2-7; perhaps D is TRBD1 or TRBD2 (5 bases each). Trimming pared 0 bases from V and 0 bases from J, leaving 9 bases between. Per the germline V gene, CDR1 is KGHSH and CDR2 is LQKENI. The CDR3 sequence is 15 residues long.

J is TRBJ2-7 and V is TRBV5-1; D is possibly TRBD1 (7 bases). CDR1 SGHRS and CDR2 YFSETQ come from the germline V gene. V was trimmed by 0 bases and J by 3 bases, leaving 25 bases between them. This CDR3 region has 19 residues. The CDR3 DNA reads TGCGCCAGCAGCTTGGTGCGGGACAGCCGAGAAACGGGATTCTACGAGCAGTACTTC. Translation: CASSLVRDSRETGFYEQYF.

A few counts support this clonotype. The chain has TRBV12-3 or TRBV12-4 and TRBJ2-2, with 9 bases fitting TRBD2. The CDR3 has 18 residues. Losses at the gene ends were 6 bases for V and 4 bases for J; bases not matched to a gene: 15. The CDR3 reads CASRRISSGDDVTGELFF. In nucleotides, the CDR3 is TGTGCCAGCAGGAGAATCTCTAGCGGGGACGACGTCACCGGGGAGCTGTTTTTT.

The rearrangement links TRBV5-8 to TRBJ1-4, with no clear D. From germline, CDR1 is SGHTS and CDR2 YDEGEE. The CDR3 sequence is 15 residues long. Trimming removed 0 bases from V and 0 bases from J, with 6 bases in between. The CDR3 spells CASSLVPATNEKLFF. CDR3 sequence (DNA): TGTGCCAGCAGCTTGGTTCCAGCAACTAATGAAAAACTGTTTTTT.

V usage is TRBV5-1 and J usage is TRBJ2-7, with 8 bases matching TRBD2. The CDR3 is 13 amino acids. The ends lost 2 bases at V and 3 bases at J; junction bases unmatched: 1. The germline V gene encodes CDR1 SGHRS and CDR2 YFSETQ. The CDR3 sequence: CASSFSGNYEQYF. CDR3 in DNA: TGCGCCAGCAGCTTTAGCGGGAACTACGAGCAGTACTTC.

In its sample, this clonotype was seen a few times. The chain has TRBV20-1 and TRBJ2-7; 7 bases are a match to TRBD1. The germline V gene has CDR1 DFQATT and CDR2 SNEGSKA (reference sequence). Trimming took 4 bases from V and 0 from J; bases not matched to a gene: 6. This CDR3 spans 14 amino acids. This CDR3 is CSANPGQSSYEQYF. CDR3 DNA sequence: TGCAGTGCTAACCCGGGACAGAGCTCCTACGAGCAGTACTTC.

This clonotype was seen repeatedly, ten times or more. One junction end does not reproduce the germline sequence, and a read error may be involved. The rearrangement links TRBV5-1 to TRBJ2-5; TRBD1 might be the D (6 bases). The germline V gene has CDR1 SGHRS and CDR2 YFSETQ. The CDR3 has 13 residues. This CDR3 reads CASSFRGEETQYF. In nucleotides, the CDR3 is TGTGCCAGCAGCTTCAGGGGAGAGGAGACCCAGTACTTC.

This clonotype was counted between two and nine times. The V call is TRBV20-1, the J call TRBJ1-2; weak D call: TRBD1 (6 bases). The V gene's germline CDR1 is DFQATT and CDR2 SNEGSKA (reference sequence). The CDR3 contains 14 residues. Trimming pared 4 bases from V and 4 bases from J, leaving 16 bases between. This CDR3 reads CSAKTPTGSYGYTF. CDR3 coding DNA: TGCAGTGCTAAGACGCCCACAGGGAGCTATGGCTACACCTTC.

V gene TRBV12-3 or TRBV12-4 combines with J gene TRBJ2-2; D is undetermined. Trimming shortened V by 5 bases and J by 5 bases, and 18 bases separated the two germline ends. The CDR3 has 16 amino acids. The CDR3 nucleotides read TGTGCCAGCAGTCCCGAGCTACAATTGTCGACCGGGGAGCTGTTTTTT. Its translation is CASSPELQLSTGELFF.

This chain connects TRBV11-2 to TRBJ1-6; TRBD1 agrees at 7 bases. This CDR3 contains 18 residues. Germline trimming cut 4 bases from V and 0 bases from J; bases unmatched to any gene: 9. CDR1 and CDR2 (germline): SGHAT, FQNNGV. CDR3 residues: CASSSRGGGNSYNSPLHF. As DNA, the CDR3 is TGTGCCAGCAGCTCCAGGGGGGGCGGCAACTCCTATAATTCACCCCTCCACTTT.

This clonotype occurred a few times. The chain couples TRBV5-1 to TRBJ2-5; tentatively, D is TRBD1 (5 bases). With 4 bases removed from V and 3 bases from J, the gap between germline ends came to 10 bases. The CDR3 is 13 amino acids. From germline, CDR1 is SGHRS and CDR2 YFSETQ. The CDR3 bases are TGCGCCAGCAGCCGACAGTTCAAAGAGACCCAGTACTTC. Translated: CASSRQFKETQYF. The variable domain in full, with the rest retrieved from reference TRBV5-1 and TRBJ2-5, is KAGVTQTPRYLIKTRGQQVTLSCSPISGHRSVSWYQQTPGQGLQFLFEYFSETQRNKGNFPGRFSGRQFSNSRSEMNVSTLELGDSALYLCASSRQFKETQYFGPGTRLLVL.

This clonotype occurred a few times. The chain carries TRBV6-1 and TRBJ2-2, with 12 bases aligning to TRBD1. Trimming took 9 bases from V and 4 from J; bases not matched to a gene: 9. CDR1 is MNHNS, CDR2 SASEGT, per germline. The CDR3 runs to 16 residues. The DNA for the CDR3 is TGTGCCAGTACCGGGACAGGGGGCCTTCGCACCGGGGAGCTGTTTTTT. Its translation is CASTGTGGLRTGELFF.

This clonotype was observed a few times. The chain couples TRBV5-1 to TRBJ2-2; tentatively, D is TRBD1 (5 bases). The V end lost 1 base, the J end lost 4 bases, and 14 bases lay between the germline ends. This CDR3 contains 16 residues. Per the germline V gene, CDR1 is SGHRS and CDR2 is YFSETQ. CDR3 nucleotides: TGCGCCAGCAGCTTGCTTGGCAGGGCTGGCACCGGGGAGCTGTTTTTT. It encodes CASSLLGRAGTGELFF.

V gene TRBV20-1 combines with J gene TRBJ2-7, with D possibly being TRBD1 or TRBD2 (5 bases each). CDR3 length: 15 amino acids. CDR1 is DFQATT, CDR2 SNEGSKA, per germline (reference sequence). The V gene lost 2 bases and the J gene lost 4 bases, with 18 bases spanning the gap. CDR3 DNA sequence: TGCAGTGCTAGACCGCCCTCCCGGGGCCCTTACGAGCAGTACGTC. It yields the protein CSARPPSRGPYEQYV.

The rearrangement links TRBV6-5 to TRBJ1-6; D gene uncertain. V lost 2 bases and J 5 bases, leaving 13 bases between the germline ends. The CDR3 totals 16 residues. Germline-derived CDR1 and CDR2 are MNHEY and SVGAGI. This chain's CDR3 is CASSYAGRANNSPLHF. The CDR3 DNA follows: TGTGCCAGCAGTTACGCTGGGAGAGCGAATAATTCACCCCTCCACTTT.

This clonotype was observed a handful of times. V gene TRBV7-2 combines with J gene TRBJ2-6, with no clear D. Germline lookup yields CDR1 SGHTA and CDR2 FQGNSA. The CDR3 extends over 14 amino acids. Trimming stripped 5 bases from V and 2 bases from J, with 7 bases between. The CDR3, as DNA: TGTGCCAGCAGCGTAGAGCCTGGGGCCAACGTCCTGACTTTC. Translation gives CASSVEPGANVLTF.

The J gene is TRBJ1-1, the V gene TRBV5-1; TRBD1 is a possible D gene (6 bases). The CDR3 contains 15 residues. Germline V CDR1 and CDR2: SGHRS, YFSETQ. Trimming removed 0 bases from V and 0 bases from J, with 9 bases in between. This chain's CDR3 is CASSLDGQLNTEAFF. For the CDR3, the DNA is TGCGCCAGCAGCTTGGACGGACAGCTGAACACTGAAGCTTTCTTT.

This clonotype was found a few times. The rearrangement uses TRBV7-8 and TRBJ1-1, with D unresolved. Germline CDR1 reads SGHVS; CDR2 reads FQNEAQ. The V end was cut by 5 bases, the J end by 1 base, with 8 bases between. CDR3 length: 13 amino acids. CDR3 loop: CASSNDQNTEAFF. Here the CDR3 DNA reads TGTGCCAGCAGCAACGATCAGAACACTGAAGCTTTCTTT.

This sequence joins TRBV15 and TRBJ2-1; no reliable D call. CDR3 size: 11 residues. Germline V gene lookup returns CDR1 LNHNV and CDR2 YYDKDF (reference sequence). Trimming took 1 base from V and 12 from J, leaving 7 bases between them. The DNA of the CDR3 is TGTGCCACCAGCAGAGTCGTTGGGCAGTTCTTC. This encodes CATSRVVGQFF. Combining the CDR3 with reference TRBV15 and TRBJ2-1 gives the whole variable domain DAMVIQNPRYQVTQFGKPVTLSCSQTLNHNVMYWYQQKSSQAPKLLFHYYDKDFNNEADTPDNFQSRRPNTSFCFLDIRSPGLGDTAMYLCATSRVVGQFFGPGTRLTVL.

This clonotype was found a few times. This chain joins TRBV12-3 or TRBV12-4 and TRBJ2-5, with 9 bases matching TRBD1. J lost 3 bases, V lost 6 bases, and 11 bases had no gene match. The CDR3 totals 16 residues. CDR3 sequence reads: CASSRLGTGKEETQYF. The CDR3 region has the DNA TGTGCCAGCAGCCGACTCGGGACAGGGAAAGAAGAGACCCAGTACTTC.

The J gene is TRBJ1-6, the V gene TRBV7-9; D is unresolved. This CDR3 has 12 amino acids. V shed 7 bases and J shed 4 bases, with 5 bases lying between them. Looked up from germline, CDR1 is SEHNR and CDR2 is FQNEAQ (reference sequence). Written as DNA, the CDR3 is TGTGCCAGCACCCAGTATAATTCACCCCTCCACTTT. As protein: CASTQYNSPLHF.

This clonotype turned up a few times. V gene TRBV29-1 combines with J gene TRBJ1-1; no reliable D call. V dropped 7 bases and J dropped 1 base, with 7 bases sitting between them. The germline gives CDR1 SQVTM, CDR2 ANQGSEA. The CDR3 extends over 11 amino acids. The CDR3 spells CSATPNTEAFF. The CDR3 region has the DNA TGCAGCGCAACACCGAACACTGAAGCTTTCTTT.

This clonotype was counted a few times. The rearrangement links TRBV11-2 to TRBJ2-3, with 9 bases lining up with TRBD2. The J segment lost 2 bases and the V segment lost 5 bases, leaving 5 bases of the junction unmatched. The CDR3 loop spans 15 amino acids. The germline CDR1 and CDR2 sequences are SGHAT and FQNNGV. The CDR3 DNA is TGTGCCAGCAGCACAAGCGGGGGGCTCACAGATACGCAGTATTTT. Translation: CASSTSGGLTDTQYF.

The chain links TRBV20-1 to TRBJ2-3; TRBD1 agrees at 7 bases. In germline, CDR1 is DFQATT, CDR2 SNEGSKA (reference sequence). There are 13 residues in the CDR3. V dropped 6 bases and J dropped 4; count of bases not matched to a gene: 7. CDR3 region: CSAPRQGPDTQYF. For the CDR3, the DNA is TGCAGTGCCCCCAGACAGGGCCCAGATACGCAGTATTTT.

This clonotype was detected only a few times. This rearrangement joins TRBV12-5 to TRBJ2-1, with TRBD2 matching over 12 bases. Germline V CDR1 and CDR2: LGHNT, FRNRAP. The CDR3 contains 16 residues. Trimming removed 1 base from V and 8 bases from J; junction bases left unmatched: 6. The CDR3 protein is CASGLGLAGAVDEQFF. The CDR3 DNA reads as TGTGCTAGTGGTTTGGGACTAGCGGGAGCGGTTGATGAGCAGTTCTTC.

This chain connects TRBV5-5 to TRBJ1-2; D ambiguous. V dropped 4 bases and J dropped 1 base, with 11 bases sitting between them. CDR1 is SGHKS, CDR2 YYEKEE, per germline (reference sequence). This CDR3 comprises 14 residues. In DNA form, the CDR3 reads TGTGCCAGCAGCACGGGATCGAATAACTATGGCTACACCTTC. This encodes CASSTGSNNYGYTF.

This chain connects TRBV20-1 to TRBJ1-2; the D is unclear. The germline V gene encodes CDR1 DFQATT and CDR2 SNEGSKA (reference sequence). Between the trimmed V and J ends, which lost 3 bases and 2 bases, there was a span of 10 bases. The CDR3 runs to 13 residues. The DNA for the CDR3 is TGCAGTGCTAGTGTCACGCAGAACTATGGCTACACCTTC. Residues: CSASVTQNYGYTF.

The CDR3 is CASSATQGNQPQHF. In DNA, the CDR3 is TGTGCCAGTAGTGCGACACAGGGCAATCAGCCCCAGCATTTT. V usage is TRBV19 and J usage is TRBJ1-5; D might be TRBD1 (5 bases). CDR1 is LNHDA and CDR2 is SQIVND in the germline V gene (reference sequence). The V end was cut by 5 bases, the J end by 2 bases, with 10 bases between. This CDR3 has 14 residues.

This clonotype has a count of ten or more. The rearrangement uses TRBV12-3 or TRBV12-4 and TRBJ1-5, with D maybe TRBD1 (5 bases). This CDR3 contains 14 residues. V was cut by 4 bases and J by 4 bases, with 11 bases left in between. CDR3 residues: CASSSQVWNQPQHF. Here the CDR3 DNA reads TGTGCCAGCAGTTCACAGGTATGGAATCAGCCCCAGCATTTT.